These 22 T cell receptor beta chains came from one sample sequenced in a study of cytomegalovirus exposure and HLA in healthy donors. The PCR employed 60 Vbeta primers together with 13 Jbeta primers. The assay was immunoSEQ multiplex PCR, and TCRdb's table has in-frame clones only and misses some. Of about 270,000 clones in the sample, 65% to 85% are singletons; the top ten hold around 2.3%. The sample taken for sequencing was PBMCs. The receptor source for this set is a female donor in good health and CMV-seronegative.

Turning to this clone: Germline is not matched at one junction end, which may reflect a read error. The chain uses TRBV7-9 and TRBJ2-5, with 7 nucleotides matching TRBD1. The CDR3 totals 18 residues. Germline values: CDR1 SEHNR, CDR2 FQNEAQ (reference sequence). The CDR3 nucleotides read TGTTCCAGCAGCTCCCCCTACACGCGACAGGGTGGTAGAGAGACCCAGTACTTC. Protein: CSSSSPYTRQGGRETQYF. Complete variable domain (other parts from reference TRBV7-9 and TRBJ2-5): DTGVSQNPRHKITKRGQNVTFRCDPISEHNRLYWYRQTLGQGPEFLTYFQNEAQLEKSRLLSDRFSAERPKGSFSTLEIQRTEQGDSAMYLCSSSSPYTRQGGRETQYFGPGTRLLVL.

This clone was detected only a few times. The rearrangement joins TRBV1 to TRBJ1-3; the D segment call TRBD1 is taken from the table without a DNA check. TRBV1 is a documented pseudogene. The CDR3 spans 16 residues. The CDR3 DNA reads TGCACCAGCAGCCCCGATTTGACCCAGGGTGGAAACACCATATATTTT. This codes for CTSSPDLTQGGNTIYF.

This CDR3 reads CASSLKGRWGSSGTEAFF. CDR3 bases: TGTGCCAGCAGTTTAAAGGGCAGGTGGGGATCTTCAGGGACTGAAGCTTTCTTT. The chain is built from TRBV28 and TRBJ1-1, with D perhaps TRBD1 (5 bases). There are 18 residues in the CDR3. Germline CDR1 MDHEN, CDR2 SYDVKM. Deletions cut 2 bases from V and 5 bases from J, with 24 bases between.

The V call is TRBV4-1, the J call TRBJ2-1; no definite D call. V was pared by 1 base and J by 6 bases, with 7 bases between. Looked up from germline, CDR1 is MGHRA and CDR2 is YSYEKL. The CDR3 consists of 13 residues. For the CDR3, the DNA is TGCGCCAGCAGCCAAGGAGCAACCAATGAGCAGTTCTTC. This codes for CASSQGATNEQFF.

The chain links TRBV23-1 to TRBJ2-1, with D uncertain. TRBV23-1 is an ORF, with its function uncertain. The CDR3 contains 14 residues. The germline V and J ends were trimmed by 4 bases and 10 bases, with 17 bases remaining between them. CDR3 sequence reads: CASSRARKLEEQFF. CDR3 nucleotide sequence: TGCGCCAGCAGTCGAGCGAGGAAGCTAGAGGAGCAGTTCTTC.

This clone has only a few counts. The chain recombines TRBV10-3 with TRBJ1-6; D gene uncertain. V lost 6 bases and J 6 bases, leaving 15 bases between the germline ends. This CDR3 comprises 15 residues. Germline values: CDR1 ENHRY, CDR2 SYGVKD. CDR3 loop: CAISAAATANSPLHF. CDR3 nucleotides: TGTGCCATCAGCGCCGCAGCCACAGCTAATTCACCCCTCCACTTT.

In nucleotides, the CDR3 is TGTGCCAGCAGTTCCAACTATCGGACTAGCGGGGTCGAATCAGATACGCAGTATTTT. It codes for CASSSNYRTSGVESDTQYF. The V call is TRBV27, the J call TRBJ2-3; TRBD2 matches 12 bases. Germline V gene lookup returns CDR1 MNHEY and CDR2 SMNVEV (reference sequence). Unmatched junction bases numbered 15, after V lost 4 bases and J lost 4 bases. This CDR3 contains 19 residues.

The rearrangement links TRBV18 to TRBJ2-3, with D perhaps matching TRBD1 (6 bases). From germline, CDR1 is KGHSH and CDR2 LQKENI. This CDR3 is built from 14 residues. V shed 1 base and J shed 4 bases, with 9 bases lying between them. CDR3 in DNA: TGTGCCAGCTCACCACTGGACAGTTCAGATACGCAGTATTTT. It is translated as CASSPLDSSDTQYF. Complete variable domain (other parts from reference TRBV18 and TRBJ2-3): NAGVMQNPRHLVRRRGQEARLRCSPMKGHSHVYWYRQLPEEGLKFMVYLQKENIIDESGMPKERFSAEFPKEGPSILRIQQVVRGDSAAYFCASSPLDSSDTQYFGPGTRLTVL.

The chain carries TRBV5-1 and TRBJ2-7, with 8 bases aligning to TRBD2. V was pared by 4 bases and J by 3 bases, with 9 bases of the junction left unmatched. The CDR3 extends over 15 amino acids. Germline V gives CDR1 SGHRS, CDR2 YFSETQ. The CDR3 coding sequence is TGCGCCAGCAGCCCAAGCGGGAGCTCCCTCTACGAGCAGTACTTC. Amino acids: CASSPSGSSLYEQYF. Drawing the rest from reference TRBV5-1 and TRBJ2-7, the complete variable domain is KAGVTQTPRYLIKTRGQQVTLSCSPISGHRSVSWYQQTPGQGLQFLFEYFSETQRNKGNFPGRFSGRQFSNSRSEMNVSTLELGDSALYLCASSPSGSSLYEQYFGPGTRLTVT.

The rearrangement links TRBV30 to TRBJ2-1; D not resolved. This CDR3 contains 15 residues. Between the trimmed V and J ends, which lost 5 bases and 7 bases, there was a span of 21 bases. Germline assignment: CDR1 GTSNPN and CDR2 SVGIG (reference sequence). The CDR3 loop reads CAWVVGPKPSNEQFF. In nucleotides, the CDR3 is TGTGCCTGGGTCGTGGGCCCTAAGCCCTCTAATGAGCAGTTCTTC.

This clone was observed a few times. The chain carries TRBV30 and TRBJ2-1; 8 bases fit TRBD2. The CDR3 covers 11 residues. From germline, CDR1 is GTSNPN and CDR2 SVGIG (reference sequence). CDR3: CSGGRLDEQFF. DNA for the CDR3: TGTTCGGGCGGGAGGTTAGATGAGCAGTTCTTC.

This chain connects TRBV7-9 to TRBJ2-3; 7 positions match TRBD1. The length of the CDR3 is 16 residues. In germline, CDR1 is SEHNR, CDR2 FQNEAQ (reference sequence). Unmatched junction bases numbered 8, after V lost 3 bases and J lost 2 bases. Here the CDR3 DNA reads TGTGCCAGCAGCTTCCGACAGGGAAAGGCCACAGATACGCAGTATTTT. Translated: CASSFRQGKATDTQYF. Supplemented by reference TRBV7-9 and TRBJ2-3, the full variable domain reads DTGVSQNPRHKITKRGQNVTFRCDPISEHNRLYWYRQTLGQGPEFLTYFQNEAQLEKSRLLSDRFSAERPKGSFSTLEIQRTEQGDSAMYLCASSFRQGKATDTQYFGPGTRLTVL.

This clone was seen just once. The gene calls are TRBV9 and TRBJ1-2; weak D call: TRBD1 (6 bases). This CDR3 is 14 amino acids long. Germline values: CDR1 SGDLS, CDR2 YYNGEE. V lost 4 bases, J lost 4 bases, and 14 bases lay in between. In DNA form, the CDR3 reads TGTGCCAGCAGCAGTAGTGACAGGCCCTATGGCTACACCTTC. Residues: CASSSSDRPYGYTF.

The chain joins TRBV19 to TRBJ2-7, with 7 bases matching TRBD2. Germline V gene lookup returns CDR1 LNHDA and CDR2 SQIVND (reference sequence). V gave up 5 bases and J gave up 4 bases; unmatched junction bases: 11. CDR3 length: 15 residues. CDR3 bases: TGTGCCAGTAGTCCCTCGGGTAGCGGGTTTTACGAGCAGTACTTC. Translation: CASSPSGSGFYEQYF.

This chain's CDR3 is CASSEVKRTSGRAEDTQYF. CDR3 in DNA: TGTGCCAGCAGTGAAGTAAAGAGGACTAGCGGGAGGGCCGAAGATACGCAGTATTTT. The V call is TRBV2, the J call TRBJ2-3, with 15 nucleotides matching TRBD2. Unmatched junction bases numbered 10, after V lost 1 base and J lost 5 bases. The CDR3 contains 19 residues. The germline V gene encodes CDR1 SNHLY and CDR2 FYNNEI.

The rearrangement uses TRBV14 and TRBJ1-2; the match to TRBD1 covers 12 bases. The CDR3 contains 15 residues. The J segment lost 8 bases and the V segment lost 5 bases, leaving 9 bases of the junction unmatched. Per germline, CDR1 SGHDN and CDR2 FVKESK. CDR3 bases: TGTGCCAGCAGCAATGAACGGGACAGGGGGCGAGGCTACACCTTC. This encodes CASSNERDRGRGYTF.

V and J are TRBV5-8 and TRBJ2-1; 7 bases line up with TRBD1. J gave up 4 bases and V 0 bases, and 4 bases lay outside the gene matches. CDR3 length: 15 residues. CDR1 and CDR2 (germline): SGHTS, YDEGEE. The CDR3 region is CASSLVGQFYNEQFF. CDR3 nucleotides: TGTGCCAGCAGCTTGGTGGGACAGTTTTACAATGAGCAGTTCTTC.

V and J are TRBV5-1 and TRBJ2-6; D possibly corresponds to TRBD2 (5 bases). Between the trimmed V and J ends, which lost 0 bases and 4 bases, there was a span of 14 bases. Germline V gives CDR1 SGHRS, CDR2 YFSETQ. This CDR3 has 17 amino acids. CDR3 in DNA: TGCGCCAGCAGCTTGGGAGGGCCCTCTGGGGGGGCCAACGTCCTGACTTTC. It codes for CASSLGGPSGGANVLTF. The full variable domain, completed using reference TRBV5-1 and TRBJ2-6, is KAGVTQTPRYLIKTRGQQVTLSCSPISGHRSVSWYQQTPGQGLQFLFEYFSETQRNKGNFPGRFSGRQFSNSRSEMNVSTLELGDSALYLCASSLGGPSGGANVLTFGAGSRLTVL.

This chain uses TRBV19 with TRBJ2-1; 9 bases align to TRBD2. The CDR3 is made up of 15 amino acids. In germline, CDR1 is LNHDA, CDR2 SQIVND (reference sequence). Trimming took 5 bases from V and 2 from J; bases not matched to a gene: 4. The CDR3 DNA follows: TGTGCCAGTAGTCGGACTAGCGCAGCCTACAATGAGCAGTTCTTC. It specifies CASSRTSAAYNEQFF.

This chain uses TRBV6-6 with TRBJ2-2, with a tentative D call TRBD2 (6 bases). Looked up from germline, CDR1 is MNHNY and CDR2 is SVGAGI (reference sequence). V lost 4 bases to trimming and J lost 5 bases, with 17 bases between them. The CDR3 totals 16 residues. The CDR3 sequence: CASSLSGPGGTGELFF. In DNA form, the CDR3 reads TGTGCCAGCAGTTTAAGCGGGCCTGGGGGGACCGGGGAGCTGTTTTTT.

The V gene is TRBV5-1, the J gene TRBJ1-5; D may be TRBD1 (5 bases). Germline V gene lookup returns CDR1 SGHRS and CDR2 YFSETQ. This CDR3 region has 13 residues. Trimming stripped 5 bases from V and 6 bases from J, with 12 bases between. The CDR3 spells CASRGEVGQPQHF. CDR3 nucleotide sequence: TGCGCCAGCAGGGGGGAGGTCGGTCAGCCCCAGCATTTT.

The J gene is TRBJ1-3, the V gene TRBV30; the match to TRBD1 covers 7 bases. From germline, CDR1 is GTSNPN and CDR2 SVGIG (reference sequence). V shed 0 bases and J 3 bases; nucleotides not matched to a gene: 5. This CDR3 spans 15 amino acids. The CDR3 is CAWSVRTGVGNTIYF. The CDR3, as DNA: TGTGCCTGGAGTGTAAGGACAGGCGTTGGAAACACCATATATTTT.